Following are 5 T cell receptor beta chains from one sample sequenced in a study of Ad26.COV2.S vaccination and SARS-CoV-2 variants. Treatment noted: some 19 received Ad26.COV2.S at low or high dose, single or two shots; about 5 received placebo; per-sample allocation not given. The investigators took samples on day 63 after the first vaccine or placebo injection. Clones were read by immunoSEQ multiplex PCR, and TCRdb kept only the in-frame ones, dropping some. The table lists around 400,000 clones, 75% to 95% of them singletons, with about 12% in the top ten. Here the sequenced sample was peripheral blood, taken in a trial of Ad26.COV2.S vaccine versus placebo. The receptors derive from a person aged 18 to 65 who received the Ad26.COV2.S COVID-19 vaccine or a placebo.

The chain combines TRBV27 with TRBJ2-2, with D uncertain. The CDR3 totals 12 residues. Trimming took off 4 bases at V and 7 bases at J, with 7 bases between the two ends. CDR1 is MNHEY, CDR2 SMNVEV, per germline (reference sequence). CDR3 region: CASSSGGGELFF. The CDR3 DNA is TGTGCCAGCAGTTCGGGTGGCGGGGAGCTGTTTTTT.

This clone came up once. V gene TRBV9 combines with J gene TRBJ2-7, with D possibly being TRBD1 (6 bases). The CDR3 is 16 amino acids. CDR1 is SGDLS and CDR2 is YYNGEE in the germline V gene. The V end was cut by 6 bases, the J end by 0 bases, with 19 bases between. The CDR3 DNA reads TGTGCCAGCAAATCGTCCCGCCGGGACAACTCCTACGAGCAGTACTTC. As protein: CASKSSRRDNSYEQYF.

This chain links TRBV20-1 with TRBJ1-2; D is uncertain. With 3 bases removed from V and 2 bases from J, the gap between germline ends came to 4 bases. Per germline, CDR1 DFQATT and CDR2 SNEGSKA (reference sequence). The CDR3 loop spans 11 amino acids. CDR3 region: CSARTNYGYTF. The CDR3 DNA reads as TGCAGTGCTAGGACCAACTATGGCTACACCTTC.

V and J are TRBV5-8 and TRBJ2-3, with 11 bases identical to TRBD2. Germline trimming cut 0 bases from V and 7 bases from J; bases unmatched to any gene: 4. Germline-derived CDR1 and CDR2 are SGHTS and YDEGEE. CDR3 length: 15 amino acids. The CDR3 spells CASSLGTSGSYTQYF. In DNA, the CDR3 is TGTGCCAGCAGCTTGGGCACTAGCGGGAGTTATACGCAGTATTTT.

The genes are TRBV19 and TRBJ2-2; D unresolved. Looked up from germline, CDR1 is LNHDA and CDR2 is SQIVND (reference sequence). This CDR3 spans 13 amino acids. V lost 7 bases and J 7 bases, leaving 13 bases between the germline ends. CDR3: CASTDRRRGELFF. CDR3 nucleotide sequence: TGTGCCAGTACCGATCGGCGGCGCGGGGAGCTGTTTTTT.